What follows is one T cell receptor beta chain and its context. Antigen specificity is unknown. TCRdb's copy holds only in-frame clones and misses some; the assay was immunoSEQ multiplex PCR. The sample comprises 55,000 to 75,000 clones, around 90% of which are singletons, and around 2% rests with the top ten. The sample originates from a study of OX40 agonist ivuxolimab in advanced cancers. Study background: The study treated patients with ivuxolimab, an agonistic anti-OX40 (CD134) antibody. Findings of the study overall: On average, CD8+ T cells showed a greater number of expanded clones than CD4+.

Blood draws occurred at baseline, cycle 4 day 1, and cycle 7 day 1. This CDR3 contains 10 residues. CDR1 is DFQATT and CDR2 is SNEGSKA in the germline V gene (reference sequence). Trimming took 2 bases from V and 8 from J, leaving 4 bases between them. The V call is TRBV20-1, the J call TRBJ2-1; D is unresolved. This clonotype originated in an adult with an advanced solid tumor such as melanoma, head and neck, liver or kidney cancer. This specimen was CD4+ or CD8+ T cells sorted from blood, taken in a trial of the OX40 agonist ivuxolimab. CDR3 nucleotides: TGCAGTGCTAGACGGGATGAGCAGTTCTTC. Encoded protein: CSARRDEQFF.